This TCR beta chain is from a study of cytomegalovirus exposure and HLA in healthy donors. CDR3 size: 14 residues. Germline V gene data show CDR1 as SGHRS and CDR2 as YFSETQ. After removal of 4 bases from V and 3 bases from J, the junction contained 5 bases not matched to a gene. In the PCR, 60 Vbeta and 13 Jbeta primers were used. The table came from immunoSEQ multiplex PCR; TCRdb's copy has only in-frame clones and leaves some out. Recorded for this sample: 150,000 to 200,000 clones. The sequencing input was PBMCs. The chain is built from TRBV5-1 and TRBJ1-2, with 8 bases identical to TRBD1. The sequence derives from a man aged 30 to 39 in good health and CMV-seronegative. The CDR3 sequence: CASSPTDRDYGYTF. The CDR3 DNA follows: TGCGCCAGCAGCCCGACGGACAGGGACTATGGCTACACCTTC.